The clone carrying this T cell receptor (beta chain) appeared once. Source study methods: Scientists estimated how many nucleated cells there were by amplifying reference gene primers. The repertoire was sequenced with immunoSEQ multiplex PCR; TCRdb's copy has only in-frame clones and lacks some. Clonal size and the V and J genes are those of that table, whereas D and trimming came from the DNA. The sample shows about 56,000 clones, around 90% of them seen only once. The data were taken from a study of blood T cell repertoires in COVID-19. Study as a whole: The origin of the acute and convalescent COVID-19 samples was the United States, Italy and Spain. Sources were T cells, B-cell-depleted T cells, or PBMCs; the material itself was cDNA or gDNA.

This TCR was sampled from a human donor in a cohort sampled during active COVID-19. Sequenced input: peripheral blood.

The CDR3 DNA reads TGCAGCGTTGAACTAGCCCTTGAGACCCAGTACTTC. Protein product: CSVELALETQYF. The chain links TRBV29-1 to TRBJ2-5; possibly TRBD2 for D (5 bases). In germline, CDR1 is SQVTM, CDR2 ANQGSEA. Trimming removed 2 bases at V and 5 bases at J, with 9 bases between. The CDR3 is 12 amino acids.